This TCR beta chain came from a study of kidney transplant recipient with SARS-CoV-2 infection. This clonotype showed up just a few times. The germline gives CDR1 SGHRS, CDR2 YFSETQ. The CDR3 extends over 16 amino acids. V was pared by 7 bases and J by 4 bases, with 23 bases between. TCRdb re-analysed the reads in MiXCR, keeping a single row per CDR3 protein. In the table there are 200,000 to 300,000 distinct CDR3 sequences, 29% of which are singletons. The chain joins TRBV5-1 to TRBJ1-2; D gene unclear. Sequencing used a blood sample, obtained at baseline and on roughly day 120 from a kidney transplant recipient. The TCR sequence derives from a young adult male patient who had COVID-19 and was a kidney transplant recipient. Some T cells could come from the graft donor. The CDR3 region has the DNA TGCGCCAGCCAGCGATCATCGGTTCGAAAGACCTATGGCTACACCTTC. Translated: CASQRSSVRKTYGYTF.